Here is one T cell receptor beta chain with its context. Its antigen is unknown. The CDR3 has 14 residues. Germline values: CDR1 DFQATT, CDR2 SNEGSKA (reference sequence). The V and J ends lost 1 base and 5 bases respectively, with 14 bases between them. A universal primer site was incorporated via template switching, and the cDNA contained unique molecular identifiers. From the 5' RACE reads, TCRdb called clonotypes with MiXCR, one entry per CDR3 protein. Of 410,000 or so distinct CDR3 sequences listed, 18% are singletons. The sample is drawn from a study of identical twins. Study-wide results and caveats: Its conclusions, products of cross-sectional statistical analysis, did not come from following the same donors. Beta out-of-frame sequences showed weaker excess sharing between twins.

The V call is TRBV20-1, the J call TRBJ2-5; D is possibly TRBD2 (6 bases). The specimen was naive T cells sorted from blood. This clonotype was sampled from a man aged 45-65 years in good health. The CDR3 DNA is TGCAGTGCTAGAGCCAGTATAGGGAGGGAGACCCAGTACTTC. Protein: CSARASIGRETQYF.